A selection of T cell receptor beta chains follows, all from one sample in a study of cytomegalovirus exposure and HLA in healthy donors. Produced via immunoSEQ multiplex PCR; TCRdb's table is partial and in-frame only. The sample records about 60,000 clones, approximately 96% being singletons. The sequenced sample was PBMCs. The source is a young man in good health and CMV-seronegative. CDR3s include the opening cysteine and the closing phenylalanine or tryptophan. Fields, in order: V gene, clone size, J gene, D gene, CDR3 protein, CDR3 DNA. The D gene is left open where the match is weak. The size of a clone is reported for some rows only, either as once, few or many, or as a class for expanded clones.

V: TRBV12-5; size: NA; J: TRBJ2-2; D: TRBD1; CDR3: CASGLEGAGTGELFF; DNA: TGTGCTAGTGGTTTGGAGGGGGCGGGCACCGGGGAGCTGTTTTTT
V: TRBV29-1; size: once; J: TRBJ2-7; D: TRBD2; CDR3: CSVAGRTYEQYF; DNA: TGCAGCGTTGCCGGGAGGACCTACGAGCAGTACTTC
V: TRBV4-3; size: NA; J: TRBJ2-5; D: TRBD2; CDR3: CASSQDAGEETQYF; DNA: TGCGCCAGCAGCCAAGATGCGGGAGAAGAGACCCAGTACTTC
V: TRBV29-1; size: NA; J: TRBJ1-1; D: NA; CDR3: CSVFRGTEAFF; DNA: TGCAGCGTTTTCCGGGGAACTGAAGCTTTCTTT
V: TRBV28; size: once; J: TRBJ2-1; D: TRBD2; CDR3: CASPPPGLAGVGNEQFF; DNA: TGTGCCAGTCCTCCGCCGGGACTAGCGGGAGTAGGGAATGAGCAGTTCTTC
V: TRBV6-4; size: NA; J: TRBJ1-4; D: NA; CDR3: CASAKEKLFF; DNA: TGTGCCAGCGCGAAGGAAAAACTGTTTTTT
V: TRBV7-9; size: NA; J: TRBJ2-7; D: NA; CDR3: CASSLTGRHEQYF; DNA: TGTGCCAGCAGCCTTACAGGGCGCCACGAGCAGTACTTC
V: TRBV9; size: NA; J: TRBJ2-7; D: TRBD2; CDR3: CASSEREGHYEQYF; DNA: TGTGCCAGCAGCGAGCGGGAGGGGCACTACGAGCAGTACTTC
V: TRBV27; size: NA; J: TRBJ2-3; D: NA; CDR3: CASSLSRGWTDTQYF; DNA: TGTGCCAGCAGTTTATCGAGAGGTTGGACAGATACGCAGTATTTT
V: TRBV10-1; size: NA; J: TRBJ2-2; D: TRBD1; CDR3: CASRQGASTGELFF; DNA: TGCGCCAGCAGGCAGGGGGCGTCCACCGGGGAGCTGTTTTTT
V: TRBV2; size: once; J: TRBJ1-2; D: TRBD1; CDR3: CASSARQGLSYGYTF; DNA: TGTGCCAGCAGTGCCCGACAGGGTTTAAGCTATGGCTACACCTTC
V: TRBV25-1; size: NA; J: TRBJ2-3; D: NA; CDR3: CASSRENTDTQYF; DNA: TGTGCCAGCAGCAGGGAAAACACAGATACGCAGTATTTT
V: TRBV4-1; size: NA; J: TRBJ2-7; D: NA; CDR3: CASSLRQSYEQYF; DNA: TGCGCCAGCAGCCTGCGTCAATCCTACGAGCAGTACTTC
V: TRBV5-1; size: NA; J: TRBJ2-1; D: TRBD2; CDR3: CASTRLAGFNEQFF; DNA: TGCGCCAGCACTCGACTAGCGGGTTTCAATGAGCAGTTCTTC
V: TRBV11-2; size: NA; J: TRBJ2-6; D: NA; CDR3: CAVLVRRSGANVLTF; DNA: TGTGCCGTGTTGGTCCGGAGGTCTGGGGCCAACGTCCTGACTTTC
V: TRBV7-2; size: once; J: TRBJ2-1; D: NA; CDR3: CASTAGNEQFF; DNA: TGTGCCAGCACCGCGGGGAATGAGCAGTTCTTC
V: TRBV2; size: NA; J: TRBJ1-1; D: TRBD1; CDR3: CASSYTGQGPNTEAFF; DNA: TGTGCCAGCAGTTATACGGGACAGGGACCGAACACTGAAGCTTTCTTT
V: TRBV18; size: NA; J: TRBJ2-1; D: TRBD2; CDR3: CASSQTSDNEQFF; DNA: TGTGCCAGCTCACAGACTAGCGACAATGAGCAGTTCTTC
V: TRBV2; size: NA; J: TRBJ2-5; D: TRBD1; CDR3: CASSEWGQGKTQYF; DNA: TGTGCCAGCAGTGAATGGGGACAGGGGAAGACCCAGTACTTC
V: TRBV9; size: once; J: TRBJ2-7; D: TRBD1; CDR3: CASSVGFGLGTETYEQYF; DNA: TGTGCCAGCAGCGTAGGGTTTGGTTTGGGGACAGAGACCTACGAGCAGTACTTC
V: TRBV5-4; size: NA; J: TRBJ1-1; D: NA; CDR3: CASSLVAGEAEAFF; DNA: TGTGCCAGCAGCTTGGTTGCAGGGGAAGCTGAAGCTTTCTTT
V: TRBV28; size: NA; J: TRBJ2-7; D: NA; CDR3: CASSFGGSPYEQYF; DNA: TGTGCCAGCAGTTTTGGTGGGAGCCCCTACGAGCAGTACTTC
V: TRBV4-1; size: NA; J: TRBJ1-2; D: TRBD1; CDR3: CASSQPGQGVNYGYTF; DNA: TGCGCCAGCAGCCAACCGGGACAGGGAGTAAACTATGGCTACACCTTC
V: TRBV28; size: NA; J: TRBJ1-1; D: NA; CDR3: CATSFNTEAFF; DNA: TGTGCCACCAGCTTTAACACTGAAGCTTTCTTT
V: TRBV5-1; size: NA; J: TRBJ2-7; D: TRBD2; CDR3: CASSLSSQREVSYEQYF; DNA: TGCGCCAGCAGCTTATCGTCTCAGCGGGAGGTGTCCTACGAGCAGTACTTC
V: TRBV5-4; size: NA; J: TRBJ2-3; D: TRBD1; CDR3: CASSPSGQVTDTQYF; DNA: TGTGCCAGCAGCCCCTCCGGACAGGTCACAGATACGCAGTATTTT
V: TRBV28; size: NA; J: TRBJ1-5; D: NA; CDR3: CQQHVQVADSNQPQHF; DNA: TGCCAGCAACATGTGCAGGTAGCTGATAGCAATCAGCCCCAGCATTTT
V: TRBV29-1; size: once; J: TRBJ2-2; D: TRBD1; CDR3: CSVDGTAGELFF; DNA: TGCAGCGTTGATGGGACAGCCGGGGAGCTGTTTTTT
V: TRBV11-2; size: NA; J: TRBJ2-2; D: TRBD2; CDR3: CASSSIAGRTGELFF; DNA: TGTGCCAGCAGCTCCATAGCGGGACGGACCGGGGAGCTGTTTTTT
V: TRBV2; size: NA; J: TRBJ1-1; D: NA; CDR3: CASSDLGTRDTEAFF; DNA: TGTGCCAGCAGTGATTTGGGGACTCGGGACACTGAAGCTTTCTTT
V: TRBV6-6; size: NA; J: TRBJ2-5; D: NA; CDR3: CASSYPGIETQYF; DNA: TGTGCCAGCAGTTACCCAGGGATAGAGACCCAGTACTTC
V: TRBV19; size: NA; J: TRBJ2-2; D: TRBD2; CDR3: CASRNLLAGSVGTGELFF; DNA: TGTGCCAGTAGAAACCTCCTAGCGGGAAGCGTGGGGACCGGGGAGCTGTTTTTT
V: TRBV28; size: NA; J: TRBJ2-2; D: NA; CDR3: CASSFEIRVGAGELFF; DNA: TGTGCCAGCAGTTTTGAGATCAGGGTTGGGGCCGGGGAGCTGTTTTTT
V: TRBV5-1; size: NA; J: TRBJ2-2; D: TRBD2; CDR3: CASSLTSGSNTGELFF; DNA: TGCGCCAGCAGCTTGACTAGCGGGTCGAACACCGGGGAGCTGTTTTTT
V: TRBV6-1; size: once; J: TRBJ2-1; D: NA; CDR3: CASMGAGDYNEQFF; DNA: TGTGCCAGCATGGGGGCGGGAGACTACAATGAGCAGTTCTTC
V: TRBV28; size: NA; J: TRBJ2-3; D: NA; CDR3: CASSLYRRSTDTQYF; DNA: TGTGCCAGCAGTTTATACAGGAGAAGCACAGATACGCAGTATTTT
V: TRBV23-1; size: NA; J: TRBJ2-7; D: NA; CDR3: CASSQSGPISYEQYF; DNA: TGCGCCAGCAGTCAATCGGGCCCGATCTCCTACGAGCAGTACTTC
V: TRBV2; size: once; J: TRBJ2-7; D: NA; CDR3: CASSDYRRTYEQYF; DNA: TGTGCCAGCAGTGACTATCGGAGGACCTACGAGCAGTACTTC
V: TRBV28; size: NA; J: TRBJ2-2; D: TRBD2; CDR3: CASSTSLSGTTNTGELFF; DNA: TGTGCCAGCAGCACCTCTCTTAGCGGGACGACGAACACCGGGGAGCTGTTTTTT
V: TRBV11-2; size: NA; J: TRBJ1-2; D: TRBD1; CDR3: CASSTGTGSGYTF; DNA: TGTGCCAGCAGCACCGGGACAGGGAGTGGCTACACCTTC
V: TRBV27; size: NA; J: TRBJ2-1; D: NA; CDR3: CASSFRSSYNEQFF; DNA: TGTGCCAGCAGTTTTCGCAGCTCCTACAATGAGCAGTTCTTC
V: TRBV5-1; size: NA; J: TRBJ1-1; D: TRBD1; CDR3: CASSSRAGGRNTEAFF; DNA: TGCGCCAGCAGCTCGAGGGCAGGGGGGAGGAACACTGAAGCTTTCTTT
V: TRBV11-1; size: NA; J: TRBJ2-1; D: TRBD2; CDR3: CASSPGLAGSYNEQFF; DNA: TGTGCCAGCAGCCCCGGACTAGCTGGGTCCTACAATGAGCAGTTCTTC
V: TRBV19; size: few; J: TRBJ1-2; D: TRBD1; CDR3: CASSPTGTGADGYTF; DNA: TGTGCCAGTAGTCCTACCGGGACAGGGGCGGATGGCTACACCTTC
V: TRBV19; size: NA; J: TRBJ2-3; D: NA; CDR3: CASSIGLSREAQYF; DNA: TGTGCCAGTAGTATTGGTCTAAGTAGGGAGGCGCAGTATTTT
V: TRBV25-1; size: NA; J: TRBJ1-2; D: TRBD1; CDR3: CASKGQGAHYGYTF; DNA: TGTGCCAGCAAGGGACAGGGGGCCCACTATGGCTACACCTTC